The clone carrying this TCR beta chain was seen just once. Authors' processing steps: The assay estimated nucleated cells by amplifying reference gene primers. TCRdb's table, derived via immunoSEQ multiplex PCR, lists solely in-frame clones and lacks some. The V and J calls and clone size were taken over from that table, and D and trimming were inferred from the DNA. Found here are some 250,000 clones, around 86% of them singletons; the top ten hold 1.5% to 2%. Unmatched junction bases numbered 12, after V lost 0 bases and J lost 7 bases. The CDR3 sequence is 18 residues long. The V gene's germline CDR1 is LNHDA and CDR2 SQIVND (reference sequence). The sample comes from a study of blood T cell repertoires in COVID-19. Study background: From the United States, Italy and Spain came samples of acute and convalescent COVID-19. PBMCs, B-cell-depleted T cells, or T cells were the source of the cDNA or gDNA that made up the material.

The chain is built from TRBV19 and TRBJ2-2; 9 nucleotides agree with TRBD1. The receptor comes from a young man who had recovered from COVID-19. The specimen was peripheral blood. The CDR3 spells CASSIELTGGFLLGELFF. The CDR3 DNA reads as TGTGCCAGTAGTATAGAATTGACAGGGGGATTTTTGCTCGGGGAGCTGTTTTTT.